The TCR beta chain under discussion was sequenced for a study of control samples from healthy donors and cancer patients. This clone was seen only once. Sequencing was performed with immunoSEQ multiplex PCR; in TCRdb, only in-frame clones are kept and a portion is missing. The table records 60,000 to 80,000 clones, roughly 87% of them present only once. Trimming pared 5 bases from V and 6 bases from J, leaving 8 bases between. The CDR3 runs 12 residues. Germline CDR1 is MNHNS and CDR2 is SASEGT. The J gene is TRBJ1-5, the V gene TRBV6-1; D unresolved. The receptor was isolated from a woman aged 45-60 years in good health. Sequenced material: blood. CDR3 DNA: TGTGCCAGCAGTTCCCGGGGTCAGCCCCAGCATTTT. Translation gives CASSSRGQPQHF.